This T cell receptor beta chain was recorded in a study of control samples from healthy donors and cancer patients. Clones were sequenced by immunoSEQ multiplex PCR, and TCRdb holds only the in-frame ones, with some missing. Of almost 90,000 clones listed, 86% were seen once; the top ten hold roughly 21%. Trimming took 0 bases from V and 4 from J, leaving 7 bases between them. Germline assignment: CDR1 SGHAT and CDR2 FQNNGV. The CDR3 runs 14 residues. Specimen: blood. This chain uses TRBV11-2 with TRBJ1-5; D is uncertain. The source is a man aged 25-40 years in good health. CDR3 sequence: CASSLDSLNQPQHF. CDR3 nucleotides: TGTGCCAGCAGCTTAGATAGTCTTAATCAGCCCCAGCATTTT.